The entry that follows covers one TCR beta chain sequence. The data derive from a study of blood T cell repertoires in COVID-19. Produced via immunoSEQ multiplex PCR; TCRdb's table is partial and in-frame only. The data show 250,000 to 300,000 clones, approximately 90% seen once. The germline V and J ends were trimmed by 3 bases and 2 bases, with 11 bases remaining between them. The CDR3 runs to 14 residues. Germline CDR1 MDHEN, CDR2 SYDVKM. Input material: peripheral blood. The clonotype comes from a woman aged 60 to 75 with acute or convalescent COVID-19. The V call is TRBV28, the J call TRBJ2-7; D perhaps matches TRBD1 (5 bases). Here the CDR3 reads CASSLGQDTYEQYF. The CDR3 region has the DNA TGTGCCAGCAGTTTGGGGCAGGACACCTACGAGCAGTACTTC.